The 17 T cell receptor beta chains given below trace back to one sample, sequenced in a study of cytomegalovirus exposure and HLA in healthy donors (TCRdb year 2017). Libraries were constructed by the immunoSEQ multiplex PCR assay. The clones in this table, taken by TCRdb from immuneACCESS, are in-frame only. Not every clone is retained; where verified, under half of the shortfall comes from an unresolved V gene, and the cause of the rest is unknown. The sample table lists 150,000 or so clones, 86% of them with a count of one. In total, the top ten clones hold around 24% of the sample. Source material: PBMCs. The origin of the receptors is a man between 18 and 35 years old in good health and CMV-seropositive.

The genes are TRBV9 and TRBJ2-7; perhaps TRBD2 as D (5 bases). From germline, CDR1 is SGDLS and CDR2 YYNGEE. CDR3 length: 13 residues. V was cut by 0 bases and J by 2 bases, with 6 bases left in between. In DNA form, the CDR3 reads TGTGCCAGCAGCGTAGGTAGCGCCTACGAGCAGTACTTC. Amino acids: CASSVGSAYEQYF.

The chain recombines TRBV7-2 with TRBJ2-3, with 9 positions matching TRBD1. Unmatched junction bases numbered 6, after V lost 5 bases and J lost 0 bases. CDR3 length equals 16 residues. Germline lookup yields CDR1 SGHTA and CDR2 FQGNSA. The CDR3 bases are TGTGCCAGCAGCATACAGGGGGCGCGGAGCACAGATACGCAGTATTTT. Translated: CASSIQGARSTDTQYF.

The chain has TRBV6-4 and TRBJ2-1, with 8 bases matching TRBD2. The germline gives CDR1 MRHNA, CDR2 SNTAGT. This CDR3 is 15 amino acids long. V was pared by 5 bases and J by 4 bases, with 7 bases of the junction left unmatched. CDR3 nucleotide sequence: TGTGCCAGCAGTAGCAGCGGGGGAAATTACAATGAGCAGTTCTTC. Translation gives CASSSSGGNYNEQFF.

V usage is TRBV9 and J usage is TRBJ2-1; possible D gene TRBD2, 6 bases. Germline V gives CDR1 SGDLS, CDR2 YYNGEE. This CDR3 is built from 19 residues. V lost 0 bases and J lost 10, with 29 bases in between. The CDR3 sequence is CASSVAHRLGLTRDCEQFF. In DNA, the CDR3 is TGTGCCAGCAGCGTAGCTCATCGGTTAGGACTAACCCGTGATTGCGAGCAGTTCTTC.

The gene calls are TRBV19 and TRBJ1-5; D gene unclear. The CDR3 is made up of 16 amino acids. Germline loops: CDR1 LNHDA, CDR2 SQIVND (reference sequence). V dropped 3 bases and J dropped 0 bases, with 12 bases sitting between them. In DNA, the CDR3 is TGTGCCAGTAGTATCCCCCTCTTGTATAGCAATCAGCCCCAGCATTTT. Amino acids: CASSIPLLYSNQPQHF.

The V gene is TRBV7-2, the J gene TRBJ2-7; 7 bases are a match to TRBD2. The CDR3 is 15 amino acids. The germline gives CDR1 SGHTA, CDR2 FQGNSA. V dropped 5 bases and J dropped 2; count of bases not matched to a gene: 9. CDR3 amino acids: CASSPRGGKAYEQYF. DNA of the CDR3: TGTGCCAGCAGCCCAAGGGGAGGGAAAGCCTACGAGCAGTACTTC. Full variable domain (outside the CDR3, taken from reference TRBV7-2 and TRBJ2-7): GAGVSQSPSNKVTEKGKDVELRCDPISGHTALYWYRQSLGQGLEFLIYFQGNSAPDKSGLPSDRFSAERTGGSVSTLTIQRTQQEDSAVYLCASSPRGGKAYEQYFGPGTRLTVT.

The chain uses TRBV6-5 and TRBJ1-1; D gene ambiguous. Trimming left V 5 bases short and J 1 base short, with 14 bases between. The CDR3 is made up of 15 amino acids. Germline values: CDR1 MNHEY, CDR2 SVGAGI. The CDR3 DNA sequence: TGTGCCAGCAGTACGGGAATCACCAGGAACACTGAAGCTTTCTTT. This sequence encodes CASSTGITRNTEAFF.

The chain has TRBV11-2 and TRBJ2-5, with D maybe TRBD2 (5 bases). In germline, CDR1 is SGHAT, CDR2 FQNNGV. This CDR3 comprises 12 residues. Trimming left V 3 bases short and J 3 bases short, with 5 bases between. The CDR3 spells CASSLGEETQYF. CDR3 sequence (DNA): TGTGCCAGCAGCTTGGGAGAAGAGACCCAGTACTTC. Drawing the rest from reference TRBV11-2 and TRBJ2-5, the complete variable domain is EAGVAQSPRYKIIEKRQSVAFWCNPISGHATLYWYQQILGQGPKLLIQFQNNGVVDDSQLPKDRFSAERLKGVDSTLKIQPAKLEDSAVYLCASSLGEETQYFGPGTRLLVL.

The gene calls are TRBV7-9 and TRBJ1-2; 9 bases line up with TRBD1. Germline assignment: CDR1 SEHNR and CDR2 FQNEAQ (reference sequence). V trimming: 5 bases; J trimming: 6 bases; junction bases outside the gene matches: 7. The CDR3 has 14 amino acids. This chain's CDR3 is CASSPRTGVNGYTF. The CDR3 coding sequence is TGTGCCAGCAGCCCTCGGACAGGGGTAAATGGCTACACCTTC.

In its sample, this clone was seen once. The chain uses TRBV5-1 and TRBJ2-5; the match to TRBD2 covers 11 bases. Germline trimming cut 1 base from V and 2 bases from J; bases unmatched to any gene: 1. This CDR3 has 15 residues. Germline V gene data show CDR1 as SGHRS and CDR2 as YFSETQ. The CDR3 loop is CASSLTSGGQETQYF. CDR3 sequence (DNA): TGCGCCAGCAGCTTGACTAGCGGGGGACAAGAGACCCAGTACTTC.

This clone was detected only once. J is TRBJ2-1 and V is TRBV7-2; D might be TRBD2 (5 bases). V was pared by 5 bases and J by 6 bases, with 8 bases between. Germline V gives CDR1 SGHTA, CDR2 FQGNSA. The CDR3 contains 12 residues. CDR3 sequence (DNA): TGTGCCAGCAGCCGACGGGGCAATGAGCAGTTCTTC. This encodes CASSRRGNEQFF.

The gene calls are TRBV18 and TRBJ1-3; D is perhaps TRBD1 (5 bases). This CDR3 has 16 amino acids. Between the trimmed V and J ends, which lost 3 bases and 0 bases, there was a span of 12 bases. CDR1 is KGHSH and CDR2 is LQKENI in the germline V gene. CDR3 in DNA: TGTGCCAGCTCACCTCCCGGGGGGAGCTCTGGAAACACCATATATTTT. This gives the protein CASSPPGGSSGNTIYF.

This clone was seen a single time. The chain has TRBV6-1 and TRBJ1-1; 8 positions agree with TRBD1. Per germline, CDR1 MNHNS and CDR2 SASEGT. The CDR3 is 14 residues long. J gave up 0 bases and V 10 bases, and 7 bases lay outside the gene matches. CDR3 in DNA: TGTGCCACGATTAGGGACAGGATGAACACTGAAGCTTTCTTT. This encodes CATIRDRMNTEAFF.

The chain carries TRBV30 and TRBJ2-1; no definite D call. Germline V gene sequence: CDR1 GTSNPN, CDR2 SVGIG (reference sequence). V lost 5 bases to trimming and J lost 6 bases, with 14 bases between them. The CDR3 totals 13 residues. CDR3 sequence (DNA): TGTGCCTGGGCCCTAGGTAGAGGCAATGAGCAGTTCTTC. It encodes CAWALGRGNEQFF.

This sequence joins TRBV21-1 and TRBJ1-4; whether TRBD1, the table's D call, matches the DNA was not checked. TRBV21-1 is a pseudogene locus. CDR3 length: 16 amino acids. CDR3 coding DNA: TGTGCCAGCAGCAAAGAGTGGCAACCAACTAATGAAAAACTGTTTTTT. It is translated as CASSKEWQPTNEKLFF.

V and J are TRBV7-9 and TRBJ2-6, with TRBD1 matching over 7 bases. Trimming cost V 5 bases and J 2 bases; bases outside gene matches: 3. Germline CDR1 SEHNR, CDR2 FQNEAQ (reference sequence). This CDR3 spans 15 amino acids. In nucleotides, the CDR3 is TGTGCCAGCAGCCTAGGACAGGCTGGGGCCAACGTCCTGACTTTC. This translates into CASSLGQAGANVLTF.

The genes are TRBV4-3 and TRBJ2-3; 8 nucleotides agree with TRBD2. Germline V gene data show CDR1 as LGHNA and CDR2 as YSLEER. The junction had 3 bases not matched to a gene; V was cut back by 3 bases and J by 1 base. The CDR3 spans 15 residues. The CDR3 reads CASSHPAGGTDTQYF. Here the CDR3 DNA reads TGCGCCAGCAGCCACCCAGCGGGGGGCACAGATACGCAGTATTTT.